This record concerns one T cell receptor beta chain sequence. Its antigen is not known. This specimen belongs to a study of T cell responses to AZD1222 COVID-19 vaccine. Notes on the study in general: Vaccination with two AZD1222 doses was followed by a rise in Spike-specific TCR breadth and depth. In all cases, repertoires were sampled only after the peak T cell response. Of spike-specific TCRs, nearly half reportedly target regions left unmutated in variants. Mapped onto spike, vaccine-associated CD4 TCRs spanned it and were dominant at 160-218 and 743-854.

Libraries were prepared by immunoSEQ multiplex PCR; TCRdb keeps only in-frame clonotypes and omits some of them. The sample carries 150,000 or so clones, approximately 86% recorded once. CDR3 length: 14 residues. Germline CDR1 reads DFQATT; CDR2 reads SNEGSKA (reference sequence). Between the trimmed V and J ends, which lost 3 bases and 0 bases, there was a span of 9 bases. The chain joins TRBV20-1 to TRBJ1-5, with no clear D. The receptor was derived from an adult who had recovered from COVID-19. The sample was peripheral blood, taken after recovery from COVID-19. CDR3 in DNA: TGCAGTGCTAGTAGGCAAATTAGCAATCAGCCCCAGCATTTT. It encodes CSASRQISNQPQHF.